A single TCR beta chain is shown here with its context. Its antigen is currently unknown. This entry is derived from a study of T cell responses to AZD1222 COVID-19 vaccine. Study conclusions and caveats: With two AZD1222 doses given, Spike-specific TCR breadth and depth both rose.

Sequencing was performed with immunoSEQ multiplex PCR; in TCRdb, only in-frame clones are kept and a portion is missing. Seen here are fewer than 150,000 clones, about 94% observed once, and the top ten hold more than 0.7%. Trimming left V 2 bases short and J 7 bases short, with 9 bases between. Germline V gives CDR1 KGHSH, CDR2 LQKENI. This CDR3 comprises 14 residues. The source is an adult in good health. The rearrangement uses TRBV18 and TRBJ1-6; no clear D. The sample was peripheral blood, taken on day 0 of AZD1222 vaccination. The CDR3: CASSPAGINSPLHF. The DNA for the CDR3 is TGTGCCAGCTCACCAGCCGGGATAAATTCACCCCTCCACTTT.